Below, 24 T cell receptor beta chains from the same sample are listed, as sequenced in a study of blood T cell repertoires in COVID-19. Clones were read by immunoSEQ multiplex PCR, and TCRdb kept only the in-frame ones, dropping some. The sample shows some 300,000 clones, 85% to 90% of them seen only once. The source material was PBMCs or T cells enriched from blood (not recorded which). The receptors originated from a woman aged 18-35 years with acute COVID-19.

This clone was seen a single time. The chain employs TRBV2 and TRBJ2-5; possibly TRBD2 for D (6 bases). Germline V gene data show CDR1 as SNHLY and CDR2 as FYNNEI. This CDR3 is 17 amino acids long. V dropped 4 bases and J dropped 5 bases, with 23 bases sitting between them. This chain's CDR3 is CASSVRGRQALRETQYF. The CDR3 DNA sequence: TGTGCCAGCAGTGTACGTGGGAGGCAAGCTCTTCGGGAGACCCAGTACTTC.

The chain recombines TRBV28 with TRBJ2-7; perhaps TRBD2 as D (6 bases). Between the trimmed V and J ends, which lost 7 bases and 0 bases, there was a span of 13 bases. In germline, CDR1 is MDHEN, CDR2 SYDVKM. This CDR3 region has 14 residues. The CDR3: CASTQEGRSYEQYF. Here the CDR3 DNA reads TGTGCCAGCACTCAGGAGGGCCGCTCCTACGAGCAGTACTTC.

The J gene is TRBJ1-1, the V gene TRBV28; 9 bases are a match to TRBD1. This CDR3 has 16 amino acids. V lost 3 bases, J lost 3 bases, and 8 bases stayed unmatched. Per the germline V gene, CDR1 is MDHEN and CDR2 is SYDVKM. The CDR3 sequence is CASSFRDRVWDTEAFF. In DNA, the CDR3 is TGTGCCAGCAGTTTCCGGGACAGGGTTTGGGACACTGAAGCTTTCTTT.

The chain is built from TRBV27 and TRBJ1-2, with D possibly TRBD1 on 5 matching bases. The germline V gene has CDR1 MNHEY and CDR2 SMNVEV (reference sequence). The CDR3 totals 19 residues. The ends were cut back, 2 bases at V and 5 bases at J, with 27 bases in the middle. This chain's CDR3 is CASSLLSGNRGLGGYGYTF. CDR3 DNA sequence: TGTGCCAGCAGTTTACTCTCAGGCAATAGGGGACTTGGGGGTTATGGCTACACCTTC.

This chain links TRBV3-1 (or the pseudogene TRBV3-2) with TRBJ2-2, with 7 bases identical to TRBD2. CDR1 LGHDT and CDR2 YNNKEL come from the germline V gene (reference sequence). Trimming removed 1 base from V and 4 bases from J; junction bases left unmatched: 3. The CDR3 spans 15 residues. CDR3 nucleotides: TGTGCCAGCAGCCAAGGACTAGCAGGCACCGGGGAGCTGTTTTTT. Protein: CASSQGLAGTGELFF.

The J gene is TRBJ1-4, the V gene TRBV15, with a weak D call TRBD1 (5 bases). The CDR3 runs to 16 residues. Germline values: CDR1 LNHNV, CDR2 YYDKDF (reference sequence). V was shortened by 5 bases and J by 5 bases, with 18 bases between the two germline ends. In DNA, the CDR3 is TGTGCCACCAGCCGCCTTATGCCGACAGAGAATGAAAAACTGTTTTTT. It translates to CATSRLMPTENEKLFF.

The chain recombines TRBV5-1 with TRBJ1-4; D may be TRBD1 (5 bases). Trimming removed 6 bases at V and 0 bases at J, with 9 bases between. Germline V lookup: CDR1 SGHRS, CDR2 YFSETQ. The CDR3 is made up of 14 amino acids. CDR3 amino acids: CASTDSSTNEKLFF. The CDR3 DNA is TGCGCCAGCACTGACAGCTCAACTAATGAAAAACTGTTTTTT. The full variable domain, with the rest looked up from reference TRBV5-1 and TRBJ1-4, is KAGVTQTPRYLIKTRGQQVTLSCSPISGHRSVSWYQQTPGQGLQFLFEYFSETQRNKGNFPGRFSGRQFSNSRSEMNVSTLELGDSALYLCASTDSSTNEKLFFGSGTQLSVL.

The CDR3 here is CASSSSPGGSGNTIYF. CDR3 in DNA: TGTGCCAGCAGTTCATCCCCCGGGGGGAGTGGAAACACCATATATTTT. The chain uses TRBV7-2 and TRBJ1-3, with D perhaps matching TRBD1 (5 bases). The CDR3 has 16 residues. The germline V gene has CDR1 SGHTA and CDR2 FQGNSA. Trimming took 6 bases from V and 3 from J, leaving 18 bases between them.

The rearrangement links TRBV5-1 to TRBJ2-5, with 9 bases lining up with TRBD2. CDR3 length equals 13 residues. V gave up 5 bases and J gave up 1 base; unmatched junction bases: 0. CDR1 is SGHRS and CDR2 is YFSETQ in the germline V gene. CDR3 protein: CASRTSGQETQYF. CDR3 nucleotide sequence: TGCGCCAGCAGGACTAGCGGCCAAGAGACCCAGTACTTC. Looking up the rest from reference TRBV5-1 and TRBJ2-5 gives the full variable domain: KAGVTQTPRYLIKTRGQQVTLSCSPISGHRSVSWYQQTPGQGLQFLFEYFSETQRNKGNFPGRFSGRQFSNSRSEMNVSTLELGDSALYLCASRTSGQETQYFGPGTRLLVL.

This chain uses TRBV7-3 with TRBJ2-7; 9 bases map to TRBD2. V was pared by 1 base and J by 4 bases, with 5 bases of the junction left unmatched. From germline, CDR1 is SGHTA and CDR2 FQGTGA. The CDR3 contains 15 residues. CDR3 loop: CASSLNSGSSYEQYF. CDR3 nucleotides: TGTGCCAGCAGCTTAAATAGCGGGAGCTCTTACGAGCAGTACTTC. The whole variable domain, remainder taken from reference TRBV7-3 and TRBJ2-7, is GAGVSQTPSNKVTEKGKYVELRCDPISGHTALYWYRQSLGQGPEFLIYFQGTGAADDSGLPNDRFFAVRPEGSVSTLKIQRTERGDSAVYLCASSLNSGSSYEQYFGPGTRLTVT.

CDR3 nucleotide sequence: TGCGCCAGCAGCTCCGGGACAGGGGGCACTAATGAAAAACTGTTTTTT. Protein product: CASSSGTGGTNEKLFF. This chain links TRBV5-1 with TRBJ1-4, with TRBD1 identical over 12 bases. Germline CDR1 SGHRS, CDR2 YFSETQ. The trim removed 3 bases at V and 2 bases at J, leaving 2 bases unmatched. The CDR3 consists of 16 residues.

CDR3 bases: TGCGCCAGCATGGTGGGAGGGCCCGTTACCTTAATTGAGCAGTTCTTC. Protein sequence: CASMVGGPVTLIEQFF. The chain couples TRBV5-1 to TRBJ2-1; 7 bases match TRBD2. V lost 6 bases, J lost 9 bases, and 18 bases stayed unmatched. CDR1 is SGHRS, CDR2 YFSETQ, per germline. The CDR3 runs to 16 residues.

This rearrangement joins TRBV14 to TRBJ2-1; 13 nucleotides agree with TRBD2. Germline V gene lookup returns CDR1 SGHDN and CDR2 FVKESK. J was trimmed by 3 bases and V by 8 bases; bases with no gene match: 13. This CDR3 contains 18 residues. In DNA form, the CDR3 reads TGTGCCAGCGCAAGGACTAGCGGGAGTCAACCGGTCTACAATGAGCAGTTCTTC. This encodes CASARTSGSQPVYNEQFF. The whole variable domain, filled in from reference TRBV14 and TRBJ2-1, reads EAGVTQFPSHSVIEKGQTVTLRCDPISGHDNLYWYRRVMGKEIKFLLHFVKESKQDESGMPNNRFLAERTGGTYSTLKVQPAELEDSGVYFCASARTSGSQPVYNEQFFGPGTRLTVL.

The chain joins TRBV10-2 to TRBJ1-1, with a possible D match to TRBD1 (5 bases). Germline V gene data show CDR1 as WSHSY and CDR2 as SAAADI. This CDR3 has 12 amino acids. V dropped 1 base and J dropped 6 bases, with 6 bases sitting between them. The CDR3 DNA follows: TGCGCCAGCAGTGAGTTGGGGCCTGAAGCTTTCTTT. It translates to CASSELGPEAFF.

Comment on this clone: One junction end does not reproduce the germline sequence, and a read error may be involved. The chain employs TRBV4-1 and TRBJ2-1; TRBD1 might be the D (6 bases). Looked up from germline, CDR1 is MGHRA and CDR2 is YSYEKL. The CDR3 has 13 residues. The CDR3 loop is CASSPPSGETSVF. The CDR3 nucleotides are TGCGCCAGCAGCCCTCCTTCAGGGGAGACCTCGGTCTTC.

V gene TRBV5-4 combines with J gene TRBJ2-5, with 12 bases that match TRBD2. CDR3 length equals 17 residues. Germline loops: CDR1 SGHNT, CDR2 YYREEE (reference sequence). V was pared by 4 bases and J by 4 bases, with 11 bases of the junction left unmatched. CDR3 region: CASSVDHPSGRGETQYF. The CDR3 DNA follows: TGTGCCAGCAGCGTGGACCACCCTAGCGGGAGGGGAGAGACCCAGTACTTC.

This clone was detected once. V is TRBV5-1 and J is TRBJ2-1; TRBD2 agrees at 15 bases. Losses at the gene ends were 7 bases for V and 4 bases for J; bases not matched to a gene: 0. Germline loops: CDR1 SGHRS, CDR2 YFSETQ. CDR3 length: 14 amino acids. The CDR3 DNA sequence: TGCGCCAGCGGACTAGCGGGAGGGTACAATGAGCAGTTCTTC. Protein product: CASGLAGGYNEQFF.

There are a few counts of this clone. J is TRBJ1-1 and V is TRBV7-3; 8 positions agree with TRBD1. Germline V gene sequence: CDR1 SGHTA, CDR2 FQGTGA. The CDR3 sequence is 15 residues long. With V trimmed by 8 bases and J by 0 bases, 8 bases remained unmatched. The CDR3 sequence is CASSGGAVLNTEAFF. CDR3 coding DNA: TGTGCCAGCTCAGGGGGCGCAGTCTTGAACACTGAAGCTTTCTTT.

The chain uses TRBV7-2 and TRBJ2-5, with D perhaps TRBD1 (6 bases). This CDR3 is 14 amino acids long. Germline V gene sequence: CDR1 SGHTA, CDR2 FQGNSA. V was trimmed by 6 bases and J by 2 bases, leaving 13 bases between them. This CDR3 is CASRPGTLQETQYF. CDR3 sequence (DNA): TGTGCCAGCAGGCCCGGGACATTACAAGAGACCCAGTACTTC.

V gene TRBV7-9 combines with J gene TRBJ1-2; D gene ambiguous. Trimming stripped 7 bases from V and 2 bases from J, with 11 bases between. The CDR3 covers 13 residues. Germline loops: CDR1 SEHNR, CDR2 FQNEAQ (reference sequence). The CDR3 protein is CASTADNNYGYTF. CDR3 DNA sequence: TGTGCCAGCACCGCCGACAACAACTATGGCTACACCTTC.

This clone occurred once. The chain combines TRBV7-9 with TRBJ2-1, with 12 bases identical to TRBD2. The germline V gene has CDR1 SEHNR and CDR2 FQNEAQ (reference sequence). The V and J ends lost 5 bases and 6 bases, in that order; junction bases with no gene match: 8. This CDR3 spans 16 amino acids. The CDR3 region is CASSPPTSGRTNEQFF. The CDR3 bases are TGTGCCAGCAGCCCTCCGACTAGCGGGAGAACCAATGAGCAGTTCTTC.

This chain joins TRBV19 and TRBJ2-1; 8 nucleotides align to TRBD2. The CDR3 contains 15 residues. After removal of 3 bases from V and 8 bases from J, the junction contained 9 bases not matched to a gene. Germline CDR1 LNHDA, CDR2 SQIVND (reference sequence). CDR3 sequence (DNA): TGTGCCAGTAGTATCTCCGCAAGCGGGAGTGATGAGCAGTTCTTC. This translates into CASSISASGSDEQFF. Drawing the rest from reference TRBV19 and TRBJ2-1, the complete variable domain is DGGITQSPKYLFRKEGQNVTLSCEQNLNHDAMYWYRQDPGQGLRLIYYSQIVNDFQKGDIAEGYSVSREKKESFPLTVTSAQKNPTAFYLCASSISASGSDEQFFGPGTRLTVL.

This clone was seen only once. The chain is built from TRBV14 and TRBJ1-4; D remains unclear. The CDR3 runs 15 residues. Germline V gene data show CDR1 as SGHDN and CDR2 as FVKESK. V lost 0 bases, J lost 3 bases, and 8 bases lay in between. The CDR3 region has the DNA TGTGCCAGCAGCCAAGACTGGCAGGCTAATGAAAAACTGTTTTTT. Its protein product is CASSQDWQANEKLFF.

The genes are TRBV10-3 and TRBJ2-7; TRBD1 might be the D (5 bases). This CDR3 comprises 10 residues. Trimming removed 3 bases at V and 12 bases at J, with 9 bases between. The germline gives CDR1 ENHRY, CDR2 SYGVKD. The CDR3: CAISEQDLYF. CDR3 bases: TGTGCCATCAGTGAACAGGATTTGTACTTC.